Listed here is a single T cell receptor beta chain. Original handling: Amplification of reference gene primers was used by the study to estimate nucleated cell counts. Libraries were prepared by immunoSEQ multiplex PCR; TCRdb keeps only in-frame clonotypes and omits some of them. Clone size and the V and J calls come from that table; the DNA yielded D and trimming. There are around 100,000 clones in the sample; approximately 90% occur only once, and 2.3% lies in the top ten. This entry is derived from a study of blood T cell repertoires in COVID-19. Across the whole study: Some COVID-19 samples were acute and others convalescent; all came from the United States, Italy and Spain. PBMCs, B-cell-depleted T cells, or T cells provided the cDNA or gDNA that made up the material.

The source material was peripheral blood. This clonotype was sampled from a human donor with active COVID-19. The donor label of this sample is uncertain.

The CDR3 spells CASSRTDHAGYYEQYF. For the CDR3, the DNA is TGTGCCAGCAGCCGAACCGATCACGCGGGGTACTACGAGCAGTACTTC. This chain joins TRBV3-1 (or the pseudogene TRBV3-2) and TRBJ2-7; tentative D call: TRBD2 (6 bases). CDR1 is LGHDT and CDR2 is YNNKEL in the germline V gene (reference sequence). The CDR3 loop spans 16 amino acids. V shed 4 bases and J shed 3 bases, with 19 bases lying between them.